Presented here are 32 T cell receptor beta chains from one specimen sequenced in a study of early T cells in non-severe SARS-CoV-2 infection. One entry per CDR3 protein, called by TCRdb with MiXCR from the 5' RACE reads. This sample has about 110,000 distinct CDR3 sequences; over 9.5% occur once, and the top ten carry 3% to 4.5%. The material was whole blood, obtained at baseline. These receptors were taken from an adult who was a healthcare worker with PCR-confirmed SARS-CoV-2 infection or an uninfected control (not recorded which).

At least ten counts were recorded for this clonotype. At one boundary the junction diverges from the germline segment, which might be a read error. The chain carries TRBV29-1 and TRBJ1-1; no clear D. CDR1 is SQVTM and CDR2 is ANQGSEA in the germline V gene. The CDR3 is made up of 15 amino acids. Here the CDR3 reads CSVTGQQILNAEAFF. The CDR3 coding sequence is TGCAGCGTCACGGGCCAGCAAATTTTGAACGCTGAAGCTTTCTTT.

This clonotype was seen a handful of times. The chain combines TRBV15 with TRBJ1-5; D gene unclear. V was clipped by 0 bases and J by 0 bases, with 9 bases between them. There are 16 residues in the CDR3. Germline V gives CDR1 LNHNV, CDR2 YYDKDF (reference sequence). DNA of the CDR3: TGTGCCACCAGCAGAGATGTTTGGAGTAGCAATCAGCCCCAGCATTTT. Its protein product is CATSRDVWSSNQPQHF.

The gene calls are TRBV4-1 and TRBJ2-2; TRBD1 might be the D (6 bases). Germline lookup yields CDR1 MGHRA and CDR2 YSYEKL. This CDR3 has 15 amino acids. Between the trimmed V and J ends, which lost 0 bases and 6 bases, there was a span of 11 bases. The CDR3 sequence: CASSQEISGAGELFF. In nucleotides, the CDR3 is TGCGCCAGCAGCCAAGAAATCTCAGGGGCCGGGGAGCTGTTTTTT.

The genes are TRBV24-1 and TRBJ2-2; TRBD2 is a possible D gene (5 bases). Germline V lookup: CDR1 KGHDR, CDR2 SFDVKD. The length of the CDR3 is 13 residues. Deletions cut 5 bases from V and 6 bases from J, with 9 bases between. DNA for the CDR3: TGTGCCACCAGTGTCGAGGGTTCCGGGGAGCTGTTTTTT. The encoded protein is CATSVEGSGELFF.

This clonotype was seen only a few times. This rearrangement joins TRBV5-6 to TRBJ1-1, with 11 bases lining up with TRBD1. The germline gives CDR1 SGHDT, CDR2 YYEEEE. The CDR3 covers 15 residues. After removal of 6 bases from V and 6 bases from J, the junction contained 10 bases not matched to a gene. CDR3 DNA sequence: TGTGCCAGCAACAAAAACGGACAGGGGGCTTCTGAAGCTTTCTTT. Protein: CASNKNGQGASEAFF.

The rearrangement links TRBV20-1 to TRBJ1-5; D is perhaps TRBD1 (5 bases). Trimming shortened V by 2 bases and J by 5 bases, and 13 bases separated the two germline ends. The CDR3 has 14 amino acids. Germline-derived CDR1 and CDR2 are DFQATT and SNEGSKA (reference sequence). In DNA, the CDR3 is TGCAGTGCTAGATCCAGGGCCGTTGATCAGCCCCAGCATTTT. Translated: CSARSRAVDQPQHF.

This clonotype was detected ten times or more. This chain links TRBV5-1 with TRBJ2-1; possible D gene TRBD1, 5 bases. CDR1 and CDR2 (germline): SGHRS, YFSETQ. Trimming left V 5 bases short and J 4 bases short, with 13 bases between. There are 14 residues in the CDR3. Written as DNA, the CDR3 is TGCGCCAGCAGGGAACAGGCAGAATACAATGAGCAGTTCTTC. Translation: CASREQAEYNEQFF.

The rearrangement joins TRBV19 to TRBJ2-1; D gene uncertain. CDR1 is LNHDA and CDR2 is SQIVND in the germline V gene (reference sequence). V lost 1 base to trimming and J lost 3 bases, with 10 bases between them. This CDR3 comprises 15 residues. CDR3 bases: TGTGCCAGTAGTATAGGGCTAGATTACTACAATGAGCAGTTCTTC. It codes for CASSIGLDYYNEQFF.

This clonotype was seen repeatedly, ten times or more. The chain recombines TRBV20-1 with TRBJ1-2, with TRBD1 as a possible D gene (5 bases). The CDR3 is 11 amino acids. Germline values: CDR1 DFQATT, CDR2 SNEGSKA (reference sequence). The V end was cut by 8 bases, the J end by 3 bases, with 10 bases between. The CDR3 sequence is CSSKGDYGYTF. The CDR3 DNA reads TGCAGTTCCAAAGGGGACTATGGCTACACCTTC.

The chain combines TRBV2 with TRBJ2-2; D ambiguous. The V and J ends lost 3 bases and 10 bases respectively, with 12 bases between them. Germline V gene sequence: CDR1 SNHLY, CDR2 FYNNEI. This CDR3 has 13 residues. CDR3 nucleotide sequence: TGTGCCAGCAGTGATTTTAGGGCGAAGGAGCTGTTTTTT. This encodes CASSDFRAKELFF. The entire variable domain, with the rest obtained from reference TRBV2 and TRBJ2-2, is as follows: EPEVTQTPSHQVTQMGQEVILRCVPISNHLYFYWYRQILGQKVEFLVSFYNNEISEKSEIFDDQFSVERPDGSNFTLKIRSTKLEDSAMYFCASSDFRAKELFFGEGSRLTVL.

The chain combines TRBV5-1 with TRBJ1-4; D is unclear. This CDR3 spans 15 amino acids. Looked up from germline, CDR1 is SGHRS and CDR2 is YFSETQ. Trimming left V 2 bases short and J 3 bases short, with 11 bases between. The CDR3 DNA follows: TGCGCCAGCAGCTTTGATAAGGGAGCTAATGAAAAACTGTTTTTT. It translates to CASSFDKGANEKLFF.

This clonotype was observed a few times. The rearrangement joins TRBV18 to TRBJ1-1; D is perhaps TRBD1 (5 bases). This CDR3 region has 14 residues. V lost 4 bases and J lost 3, with 12 bases in between. Germline CDR1 reads KGHSH; CDR2 reads LQKENI. In nucleotides, the CDR3 is TGTGCCAGCTCACGACAGATTCCGGACACTGAAGCTTTCTTT. This codes for CASSRQIPDTEAFF.

This clonotype was found many times. This chain joins TRBV7-2 and TRBJ1-5; D unresolved. The CDR3 has 13 residues. Germline V CDR1 and CDR2: SGHTA, FQGNSA. V lost 0 bases, J lost 1 base, and 1 base lay in between. CDR3 amino acids: CASSLASNQPQHF. CDR3 nucleotides: TGTGCCAGCAGCTTAGCCAGCAATCAGCCCCAGCATTTT.

This clonotype was seen ten or more times. The rearrangement links TRBV7-9 to TRBJ1-6; a possible D gene is TRBD1 (5 bases). The CDR3 spans 14 residues. Per the germline V gene, CDR1 is SEHNR and CDR2 is FQNEAQ (reference sequence). With 4 bases removed from V and 9 bases from J, the gap between germline ends came to 13 bases. DNA for the CDR3: TGTGCCAGCAGCTCCGGCGGGGACCTTTCACCCCTCCACTTT. It translates to CASSSGGDLSPLHF.

V and J are TRBV7-9 and TRBJ2-3; D not resolved. Germline assignment: CDR1 SEHNR and CDR2 FQNEAQ (reference sequence). Between the trimmed V and J ends, which lost 5 bases and 0 bases, there was a span of 15 bases. The CDR3 sequence is 16 residues long. The CDR3 region has the DNA TGTGCCAGCAGCCTCAGCGCCAGCTCTAGCACAGATACGCAGTATTTT. This translates into CASSLSASSSTDTQYF.

The table lists this clonotype with a few counts. The V gene is TRBV11-2, the J gene TRBJ2-1; the match to TRBD1 covers 9 bases. After removal of 2 bases from V and 5 bases from J, the junction contained 10 bases not matched to a gene. Germline CDR1 SGHAT, CDR2 FQNNGV. The CDR3 is 17 amino acids. CDR3 sequence (DNA): TGTGCCAGCAGCTTAACAACAGGGGGCTTTTCCCACAATGAGCAGTTCTTC. Amino acid sequence: CASSLTTGGFSHNEQFF.

This clonotype has a handful of counts. The gene calls are TRBV18 and TRBJ1-5; D ambiguous. Trimming took off 2 bases at V and 7 bases at J, with 9 bases between the two ends. CDR1 and CDR2 from the germline V gene are KGHSH and LQKENI. The CDR3 consists of 13 residues. In nucleotides, the CDR3 is TGTGCCAGCTCACCATCCCCGAACCAGCCCCAGCATTTT. Translating gives CASSPSPNQPQHF.

This clonotype occurred a few times. The J gene is TRBJ2-3, the V gene TRBV20-1; unclear D gene. The CDR3 contains 13 residues. Germline V gives CDR1 DFQATT, CDR2 SNEGSKA (reference sequence). V was shortened by 0 bases and J by 2 bases, with 6 bases between the two germline ends. In nucleotides, the CDR3 is TGCAGTGCTAGAGACAGGACCACAGATACGCAGTATTTT. Its translation is CSARDRTTDTQYF.

This clonotype was found a few times. V is TRBV9 and J is TRBJ1-1; D not certain. Germline V gives CDR1 SGDLS, CDR2 YYNGEE. Trimming removed 3 bases from V and 4 bases from J, with 13 bases in between. CDR3 length equals 14 residues. DNA of the CDR3: TGTGCCAGCAGCGAGGATTTCCAAGGCACTGAAGCTTTCTTT. Translated, it gives CASSEDFQGTEAFF.

This clonotype has more than one count but fewer than ten. The chain links TRBV3-1 to TRBJ1-1; possible D gene TRBD1, 5 bases. Trimming removed 4 bases at V and 2 bases at J, with 14 bases between. Germline assignment: CDR1 LGHDT and CDR2 YNNKEL (reference sequence). CDR3 size: 15 residues. In DNA, the CDR3 is TGTGCCAGCAGCCTACGGAGGGGATTAAACACTGAAGCTTTCTTT. Translating gives CASSLRRGLNTEAFF.

J is TRBJ1-2 and V is TRBV19; TRBD1 is a possible D gene (5 bases). V was pared by 2 bases and J by 1 base, with 8 bases between. Germline V lookup: CDR1 LNHDA, CDR2 SQIVND (reference sequence). This CDR3 comprises 14 residues. Written as DNA, the CDR3 is TGTGCCAGTAGTATACGGGACCTTAACTATGGCTACACCTTC. Protein: CASSIRDLNYGYTF.

This clonotype was seen only a few times. The V and J genes are TRBV28 and TRBJ2-7; the D gene is possibly TRBD2 (6 bases). Germline V gives CDR1 MDHEN, CDR2 SYDVKM. Deletions cut 6 bases from V and 2 bases from J, with 14 bases between. The CDR3 loop spans 14 amino acids. In DNA, the CDR3 is TGTGCCAGCAGGGCGGGACGGCGGACCTACGAGCAGTACTTC. Its translation: CASRAGRRTYEQYF.

This clonotype was recorded a few times. This rearrangement joins TRBV6-7 to TRBJ1-5; D is unclear. Being an ORF, TRBV6-7 has a function that is uncertain. CDR3 length: 17 amino acids. Trimming removed 0 bases from V and 3 bases from J, with 15 bases in between. The CDR3 DNA sequence: TGTGCCAGCAGTTACTCAATTCTGAAAGGACTCAATCAGCCCCAGCATTTT. This translates into CASSYSILKGLNQPQHF.

V and J are TRBV29-1 and TRBJ2-1; no clear D gene. V lost 4 bases to trimming and J lost 3 bases, with 7 bases between them. There are 12 residues in the CDR3. Germline V gene data show CDR1 as SQVTM and CDR2 as ANQGSEA. The CDR3: CSVGTHYNEQFF. The CDR3 region has the DNA TGCAGCGTTGGGACGCACTACAATGAGCAGTTCTTC.

The V gene is TRBV4-2, the J gene TRBJ2-5; 7 bases line up with TRBD2. Germline assignment: CDR1 LGHNA and CDR2 YNFKEQ. Trimming took 1 base from V and 2 from J; bases not matched to a gene: 16. The CDR3 covers 19 residues. CDR3 bases: TGTGCCAGCAGCCAAGCGCTGAGGCAGGGTGACGGGGGGCAAGAGACCCAGTACTTC. It translates to CASSQALRQGDGGQETQYF.

V and J are TRBV4-1 and TRBJ1-1; D unresolved. This CDR3 spans 16 amino acids. Germline V gives CDR1 MGHRA, CDR2 YSYEKL. Trimming cost V 0 bases and J 5 bases, with 16 bases left between them. The CDR3 DNA reads as TGCGCCAGCAGCCAAGAGCCGGGGAGCCGGTGGACTGAAGCTTTCTTT. Translation: CASSQEPGSRWTEAFF.

This clonotype was seen more than once but under ten times. The rearrangement links TRBV6-1 to TRBJ1-6, with a tentative D call TRBD1 (5 bases). Germline assignment: CDR1 MNHNS and CDR2 SASEGT. This CDR3 has 16 amino acids. V lost 4 bases and J 3 bases, leaving 13 bases between the germline ends. Here the CDR3 DNA reads TGTGCCAGCAGTGTTACGACAGAGGGCTATAATTCACCCCTCCACTTT. Translation gives CASSVTTEGYNSPLHF.

This clonotype was seen at least ten times. The chain is built from TRBV4-1 and TRBJ2-7; TRBD2 matches 9 bases. This CDR3 has 18 amino acids. V gave up 1 base and J gave up 5 bases; unmatched junction bases: 15. Germline V gene lookup returns CDR1 MGHRA and CDR2 YSYEKL. CDR3 protein: CASSQGIRQLAGLHEQYF. The DNA for the CDR3 is TGCGCCAGCAGCCAAGGCATTCGACAACTAGCGGGTTTACACGAGCAGTACTTC.

The rearrangement uses TRBV7-9 and TRBJ2-5; no clear D. The germline gives CDR1 SEHNR, CDR2 FQNEAQ (reference sequence). V lost 4 bases and J lost 6, with 6 bases in between. The CDR3 loop spans 11 amino acids. The CDR3 region has the DNA TGTGCCAGCAGCTCCCTGCAGACCCAGTACTTC. As protein: CASSSLQTQYF.

This rearrangement joins TRBV28 to TRBJ2-7, with D possibly matching TRBD1 (6 bases). This CDR3 is built from 15 residues. Germline V gene data show CDR1 as MDHEN and CDR2 as SYDVKM. V was shortened by 6 bases and J by 2 bases, with 17 bases between the two germline ends. The chain's CDR3 is CASSAWMGAPYEQYF. The CDR3 bases are TGTGCCAGCAGCGCATGGATGGGGGCGCCCTACGAGCAGTACTTC.

This sequence joins TRBV19 and TRBJ2-1; TRBD2 agrees at 14 bases. After removal of 5 bases from V and 2 bases from J, the junction contained 8 bases not matched to a gene. From germline, CDR1 is LNHDA and CDR2 SQIVND (reference sequence). CDR3 length equals 18 residues. The CDR3 reads CASSSSGTSGRPYNEQFF. The DNA for the CDR3 is TGTGCCAGTAGTTCCTCCGGGACTAGCGGGAGACCCTACAATGAGCAGTTCTTC.

V and J are TRBV20-1 and TRBJ2-3, with TRBD2 identical over 12 bases. This CDR3 is 18 amino acids long. The germline gives CDR1 DFQATT, CDR2 SNEGSKA (reference sequence). Germline trimming cut 6 bases from V and 2 bases from J; bases unmatched to any gene: 15. As DNA, the CDR3 is TGCAGTGCAACCCCCCTAGCGGGAGGGCCGCCCAACACAGATACGCAGTATTTT. Amino acids: CSATPLAGGPPNTDTQYF.